A single sample gave rise to the 17 T cell receptor beta chains below, sequenced in a study of cytomegalovirus exposure and HLA in healthy donors (dated by TCRdb to about 2017). The library relied on the immunoSEQ multiplex PCR assay. The multiplex PCR relied on a mix of 60 forward primers for TCR Vbeta segments and 13 reverse primers for TCR Jbeta segments. The clones in this table, taken by TCRdb from immuneACCESS, are in-frame only. Not every clone is retained; where verified, under half of the shortfall comes from an unresolved V gene, and the cause of the rest is unknown. This sample is represented by around 150,000 clones; 80% to 85% of them were singletons. Around 0.97% of the sample comes from the top ten. The source material was PBMCs. Receptors were obtained from a girl aged 2 to 9 in good health and CMV-seropositive.

V is TRBV5-1 and J is TRBJ2-1; D is uncertain. Trimming removed 7 bases from V and 5 bases from J, with 16 bases in between. CDR1 is SGHRS and CDR2 is YFSETQ in the germline V gene. There are 14 residues in the CDR3. In DNA, the CDR3 is TGCGCCAGCGCGTACAGAACCTTGGACAATGAGCAGTTCTTC. Protein sequence: CASAYRTLDNEQFF.

The J gene is TRBJ2-1, the V gene TRBV7-2; 11 bases agree with TRBD2. V lost 2 bases to trimming and J lost 1 base; unmatched junction nucleotides: 1. This CDR3 region has 16 residues. Germline-derived CDR1 and CDR2 are SGHTA and FQGNSA. Here the CDR3 DNA reads TGTGCCAGCAGCTTATTAGCGGGAGGGTCCTACAATGAGCAGTTCTTC. It is translated as CASSLLAGGSYNEQFF.

The gene calls are TRBV6-5 and TRBJ2-5; TRBD2 agrees at 13 bases. V shed 5 bases, J shed 5 bases, and the junction held 5 bases outside the gene matches. There are 15 residues in the CDR3. The V gene's germline CDR1 is MNHEY and CDR2 SVGAGI. CDR3 sequence: CASSGLAGARETQYF. The CDR3 region has the DNA TGTGCCAGCAGTGGACTAGCGGGAGCCCGGGAGACCCAGTACTTC.

The chain carries TRBV5-6 and TRBJ2-5; D is uncertain. The CDR3 contains 13 residues. Germline CDR1 and CDR2: SGHDT and YYEEEE. V was clipped by 0 bases and J by 1 base, with 4 bases between them. CDR3 sequence: CASSLGLQETQYF. CDR3 sequence (DNA): TGTGCCAGCAGCTTGGGACTCCAAGAGACCCAGTACTTC.

V and J are TRBV30 and TRBJ1-1; D unresolved. There are 13 residues in the CDR3. V lost 1 base to trimming and J lost 0 bases, with 6 bases between them. Germline-derived CDR1 and CDR2 are GTSNPN and SVGIG (reference sequence). In nucleotides, the CDR3 is TGTGCCTGGAGTGAACTCGTGAACACTGAAGCTTTCTTT. Its protein is CAWSELVNTEAFF.

This rearrangement joins TRBV5-1 to TRBJ2-5; 8 nucleotides align to TRBD2. V gave up 0 bases and J gave up 5 bases; unmatched junction bases: 3. Germline V CDR1 and CDR2: SGHRS, YFSETQ. The CDR3 spans 14 residues. CDR3 coding DNA: TGCGCCAGCAGCTTGGTTTTAGCGGGGGAGACCCAGTACTTC. This encodes CASSLVLAGETQYF.

The V and J genes are TRBV11-1 and TRBJ2-5, with D perhaps matching TRBD1 (5 bases). With 6 bases removed from V and 4 bases from J, the gap between germline ends came to 21 bases. This CDR3 contains 16 residues. Germline lookup yields CDR1 SGHAT and CDR2 FQDESV (reference sequence). The CDR3 sequence: CASSPRLVRAGETQYF. DNA for the CDR3: TGTGCCAGCAGTCCACGACTCGTCAGGGCCGGAGAGACCCAGTACTTC.

The chain links TRBV4-1 to TRBJ2-7; D is ambiguous. The length of the CDR3 is 13 residues. Germline V CDR1 and CDR2: MGHRA, YSYEKL. With 0 bases removed from V and 2 bases from J, the gap between germline ends came to 5 bases. The CDR3 spells CASSQEAPYEQYF. DNA of the CDR3: TGCGCCAGCAGCCAAGAAGCCCCCTACGAGCAGTACTTC.

The CDR3 sequence is CAIGPKAETYNEQFF. DNA for the CDR3: TGTGCCATTGGCCCCAAAGCGGAAACCTACAATGAGCAGTTCTTC. The rearrangement links TRBV10-3 to TRBJ2-1; D may be TRBD2 (5 bases). V was cut by 9 bases and J by 2 bases, with 17 bases left in between. Germline values: CDR1 ENHRY, CDR2 SYGVKD. The CDR3 length is 15 residues.

The chain uses TRBV5-4 and TRBJ2-2; no clear D gene. This CDR3 region has 14 residues. Germline CDR1 is SGHNT and CDR2 is YYREEE (reference sequence). The ends were cut back, 1 base at V and 4 bases at J, with 8 bases in the middle. The CDR3 DNA is TGTGCCAGCAGCTTGTTCAGGTTCACCGGGGAGCTGTTTTTT. It yields the protein CASSLFRFTGELFF.

The rearrangement joins TRBV28 to TRBJ2-5, with 8 bases matching TRBD2. The V gene end was trimmed by 6 bases and the J gene end by 2 bases; junction bases not matched to a gene: 2. CDR3 length: 13 residues. Germline V lookup: CDR1 MDHEN, CDR2 SYDVKM. CDR3 nucleotides: TGTGCCAGCAGCACTAGCGGACAAGAGACCCAGTACTTC. It encodes CASSTSGQETQYF.

This sequence joins TRBV7-3 and TRBJ2-1, with D possibly being TRBD2 (5 bases). Looked up from germline, CDR1 is SGHTA and CDR2 is FQGTGA. Trimming shortened V by 0 bases and J by 8 bases, and 5 bases separated the two germline ends. There are 12 residues in the CDR3. The CDR3 region has the DNA TGTGCCAGCAGCTTAACGGGAGATGAGCAGTTCTTC. Translation gives CASSLTGDEQFF.

The chain uses TRBV7-9 and TRBJ2-3; a weak D match, TRBD2 (6 bases). V was pared by 8 bases and J by 0 bases, with 9 bases between. The CDR3 covers 13 residues. CDR1 is SEHNR and CDR2 is FQNEAQ in the germline V gene (reference sequence). The CDR3 DNA reads as TGTGCCAGCGGGAGGCATAGCACAGATACGCAGTATTTT. Translating gives CASGRHSTDTQYF.

This clone appeared a few times. The chain is built from TRBV13 and TRBJ2-1; tentatively, D is TRBD2 (6 bases). The CDR3 has 14 residues. V was cut by 5 bases and J by 7 bases, with 15 bases left in between. Germline V gene sequence: CDR1 PRHDT, CDR2 FYEKMQ (reference sequence). The CDR3 spells CASSAGGAENEQFF. The CDR3 nucleotides are TGTGCCAGCAGCGCCGGAGGGGCGGAGAATGAGCAGTTCTTC.

The chain employs TRBV6-1 and TRBJ2-2; 8 nucleotides match TRBD2. The CDR3 covers 15 residues. V lost 6 bases and J lost 3; bases outside the gene matches: 6. The germline V gene has CDR1 MNHNS and CDR2 SASEGT. CDR3 in amino acids: CASSNRAGDTGELFF. In DNA form, the CDR3 reads TGTGCCAGCAGCAACAGAGCGGGGGACACCGGGGAGCTGTTTTTT.

The rearrangement links TRBV27 to TRBJ2-1, with D unresolved. This CDR3 has 15 amino acids. CDR1 and CDR2 (germline): MNHEY, SMNVEV (reference sequence). The ends were cut back, 3 bases at V and 2 bases at J, with 11 bases in the middle. Here the CDR3 reads CASSFTAQTYNEQFF. The CDR3 nucleotides read TGTGCCAGCAGTTTTACCGCACAGACCTACAATGAGCAGTTCTTC.

The gene calls are TRBV6-1 and TRBJ2-4; possibly TRBD2 for D (5 bases). CDR1 is MNHNS, CDR2 SASEGT, per germline. Between the trimmed V and J ends, which lost 6 bases and 8 bases, there was a span of 20 bases. CDR3 length: 15 amino acids. The CDR3 coding sequence is TGTGCCAGCAGGAACCTGGTGGGGAGTTGGGACATTCAGTACTTC. Translated, it gives CASRNLVGSWDIQYF.